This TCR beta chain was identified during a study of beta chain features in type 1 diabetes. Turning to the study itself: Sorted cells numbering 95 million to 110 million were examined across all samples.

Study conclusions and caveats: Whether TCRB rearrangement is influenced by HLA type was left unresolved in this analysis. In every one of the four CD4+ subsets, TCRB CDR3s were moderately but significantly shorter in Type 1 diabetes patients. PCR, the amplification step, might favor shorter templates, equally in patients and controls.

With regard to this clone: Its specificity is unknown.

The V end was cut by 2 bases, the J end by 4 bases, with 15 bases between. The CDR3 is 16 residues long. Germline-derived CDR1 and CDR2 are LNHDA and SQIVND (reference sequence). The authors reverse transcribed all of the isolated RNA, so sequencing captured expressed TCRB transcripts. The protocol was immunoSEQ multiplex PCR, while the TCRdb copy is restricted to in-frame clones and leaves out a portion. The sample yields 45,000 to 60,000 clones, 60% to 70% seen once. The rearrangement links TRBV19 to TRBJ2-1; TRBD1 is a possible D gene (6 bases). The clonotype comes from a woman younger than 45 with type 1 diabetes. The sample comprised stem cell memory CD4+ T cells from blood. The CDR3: CASSIWRGGSYNEQFF. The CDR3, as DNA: TGTGCCAGTAGTATATGGAGAGGGGGATCGTACAATGAGCAGTTCTTC.